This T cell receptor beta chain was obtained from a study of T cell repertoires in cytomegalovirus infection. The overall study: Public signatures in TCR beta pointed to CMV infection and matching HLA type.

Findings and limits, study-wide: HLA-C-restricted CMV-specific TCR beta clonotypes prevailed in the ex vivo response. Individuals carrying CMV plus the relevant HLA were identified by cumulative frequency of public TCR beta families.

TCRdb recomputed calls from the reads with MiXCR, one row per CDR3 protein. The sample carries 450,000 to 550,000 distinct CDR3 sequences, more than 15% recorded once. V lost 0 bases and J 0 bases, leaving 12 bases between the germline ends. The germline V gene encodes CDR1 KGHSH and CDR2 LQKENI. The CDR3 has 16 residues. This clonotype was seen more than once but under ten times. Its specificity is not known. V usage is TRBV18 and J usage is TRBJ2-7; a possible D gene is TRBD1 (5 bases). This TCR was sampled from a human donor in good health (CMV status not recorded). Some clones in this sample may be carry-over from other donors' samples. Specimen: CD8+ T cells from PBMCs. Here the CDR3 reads CASSPPVRQSSYEQYF. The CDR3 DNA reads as TGTGCCAGCTCACCACCGGTACGACAGAGCTCCTACGAGCAGTACTTC. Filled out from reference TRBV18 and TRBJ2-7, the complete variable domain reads NAGVMQNPRHLVRRRGQEARLRCSPMKGHSHVYWYRQLPEEGLKFMVYLQKENIIDESGMPKERFSAEFPKEGPSILRIQQVVRGDSAAYFCASSPPVRQSSYEQYFGPGTRLTVT.